This section outlines one T cell receptor (beta chain) sequence together with its context. Germline-derived CDR1 and CDR2 are SEHNR and FQNEAQ (reference sequence). The ends were cut back, 1 base at V and 2 bases at J, with 14 bases in the middle. CDR3 length equals 17 residues. The data are from a study of blood T cell repertoires in COVID-19. Across the whole study: Samples taken during acute and convalescent COVID-19 were collected in the United States, Italy and Spain. Sources were T cells, B-cell-depleted T cells, or PBMCs; the material itself was cDNA or gDNA.

As processed by the authors: Estimation of nucleated cell counts relied on the amplification of reference gene primers. TCRdb's copy holds only in-frame clones and misses some; the assay was immunoSEQ multiplex PCR. That table furnishes V, J and clone size, whereas the DNA furnished D and trimming. The data contain about 140,000 clones, about 87% of them seen just once; the ten biggest clones take up about 1.7%. The clonotype comes from a woman aged 45-60 years with acute or convalescent COVID-19. The chain carries TRBV7-9 and TRBJ2-2; tentatively, D is TRBD1 (6 bases). The specimen was peripheral blood. The CDR3: CASSLGQGFSNTGELFF. The CDR3 bases are TGTGCCAGCAGCTTAGGGCAGGGGTTTTCTAACACCGGGGAGCTGTTTTTT.